This T cell receptor beta chain emerged from a study of CD8 T cell repertoires and HIV-1 epitope variants. Study information: Separate wells received one of Twenty-five Gag or Nef variant peptides.

TCR beta CDR3 was sequenced at survey depth on immunoSEQ. Only in-frame clones appear in the TCRdb table, and some are missing; sequencing was by immunoSEQ multiplex PCR. Of about 90,000 clones in the sample, roughly 81% were seen once. V lost 3 bases to trimming and J lost 8 bases, with 10 bases between them. The CDR3 loop spans 13 amino acids. Germline CDR1 and CDR2: MDHEN and SYDVKM. Sequenced material: uncultured baseline CD8+ T cells from peripheral blood mononuclear cells (PBMCs). The V call is TRBV28, the J call TRBJ2-2; D might be TRBD2 (5 bases). The sequence derives from a male donor with HIV. The CDR3 bases are TGTGCCAGCAGTTTCACGGGGAAGGGGGAGCTGTTTTTT. As protein: CASSFTGKGELFF.